A selection of T cell receptor beta chains follows, all from one sample in a study of T cells in Graves' hyperthyroidism and ophthalmopathy. TCRdb reprocessed the multiplex PCR reads with MiXCR, giving one entry per CDR3 protein. The sample lists under 350,000 distinct CDR3 sequences, 20% to 25% occurring once. What was sequenced was blood. The receptors come from a woman between 50 and 59 years old with Graves' hyperthyroidism. CDR3s include the opening cysteine and the closing phenylalanine or tryptophan. The D gene is left open where the match is weak. Clone sizes are given selectively: once, few, many, or a class where the clone is expanded.

cdr3_aa cdr3_nt clone_size d_call j_call v_call
CSARKRGLAKNIQYF TGCAGTGCTAGGAAGCGGGGCCTAGCCAAAAACATTCAGTACTTC many TRBD2 TRBJ2-4 TRBV20-1
CASSSDRASKRYEQYF TGTGCCAGCAGTTCGGACAGGGCGAGTAAGCGCTACGAGCAGTACTTC many TRBD1 TRBJ2-7 TRBV27
CASSVGQGAFYNEQFF TGTGCCAGCAGCGTAGGTCAGGGCGCCTTCTACAATGAGCAGTTCTTC many NA TRBJ2-1 TRBV11-3
CASSQDPGFGYTF TGCGCCAGCAGCCAAGATCCGGGGTTTGGCTACACCTTC NA NA TRBJ1-2 TRBV4-1
CASRSGIQETQYF TGTGCCAGCAGATCTGGGATTCAAGAGACCCAGTACTTC many NA TRBJ2-5 TRBV7-8
CASSLARNTEAFF TGTGCCAGCAGCTTAGCCAGGAACACTGAAGCTTTCTTT many NA TRBJ1-1 TRBV7-7
CASSRTETQYF TGTGCCAGCAGCCGAACAGAGACCCAGTACTTC many NA TRBJ2-5 TRBV5-6
CATSRDQVRPSGTGGAGNSPIHF TGTGCCACCAGCAGAGATCAAGTCCGTCCGTCCGGGACAGGGGGCGCAGGAAATTCACCCATCCACTTT NA TRBD1 TRBJ1-6 TRBV15
CASSPGQGDAGELFF TGCGCCAGCAGCCCGGGACAGGGGGATGCCGGGGAGCTGTTTTTT NA TRBD1 TRBJ2-2 TRBV4-1
CASSWTSGAYEQYF TGTGCCAGCAGCTGGACTAGCGGAGCCTACGAGCAGTACTTC many TRBD2 TRBJ2-7 TRBV2
CASSLPGGKADTQYF TGCGCCAGCAGCTTACCGGGAGGGAAGGCAGATACGCAGTATTTT few TRBD2 TRBJ2-3 TRBV5-1
CASSGGDYNEQFF TGTGCCAGCAGCGGCGGGGATTACAATGAGCAGTTCTTC many NA TRBJ2-1 TRBV6-1
CASSYWEDTQYF TGTGCCAGCAGTTACTGGGAAGATACGCAGTATTTT many NA TRBJ2-3 TRBV6-2/TRBV6-3
CSVGTSSSGANVLTF TGCAGCGTTGGGACTTCCTCCTCTGGGGCCAACGTCCTGACTTTC NA NA TRBJ2-6 TRBV29-1
CSVNRGRDTEAFF TGCAGCGTCAACAGGGGGCGCGACACTGAAGCTTTCTTT many TRBD1 TRBJ1-1 TRBV29-1